By sample share, the clone carrying this T cell receptor (beta chain) is large. The antigen is unknown. Study findings and constraints: Tumor memory CD4+ T cell TCR gene usage was found to cluster with blood and lymph node memory CD4+ cells and with lymph node naive CD4+ cells. Under 2.1% of tumor Treg sequences matched blood Tregs or memory cells.

Trimming cost V 11 bases and J 6 bases, with 16 bases left between them. The CDR3 contains 12 residues. Cells sorted as Tregs were CD4+, CD25+ and CD127-/low. TRBV12-4/TRBJ1-2 clonotypes were amplified with adaptor-ligated barcode primers. TCRdb fed the multiplex PCR reads into MiXCR, producing one record per CDR3 protein. This table has about 520 distinct CDR3 sequences, around 0.37% appearing once. The V gene is TRBV12-3 or TRBV12-4, the J gene TRBJ1-2; D is unresolved. This TCR derives from a female donor with breast cancer. Sequencing was done on a sample of tumor-infiltrating Tregs sorted from the breast tumor. CDR3 coding DNA: TGTGCCTCCCGCCCTGTCGGGGATGGCTACACCTTC. Protein sequence: CASRPVGDGYTF.